These 3 T cell receptor beta chains were sequenced from one sample in a study of vaccination effects on CD4 cells after COVID-19 (dated by TCRdb to about 2022). Libraries were built with the immunoSEQ multiplex PCR assay. TCRdb retrieved this table from immuneACCESS and kept in-frame rearrangements only. Not all clones are present; in checked studies, unresolved V genes account for under half, and no reason is known for the remainder. The table for this sample lists more than 40,000 clones; 77% of them were counted only once. Clones ranked in the top ten supply about 3.1% of the sample. The ViraFEST assay stimulated PBMC with viral peptide pools and then used TCR sequencing to identify antigen-specific CD4+ T cell clonotypes by expansion. After more than 9 days of culture, CD4+ T cells were isolated with the EasySep CD4+ T cell isolation kit. Negative nucleocapsid antibody results before and after vaccination confirmed that the healthy vaccine recipients had no prior SARS-CoV-2 infection.

What these receptors recognize is not known. The sequencing here drew on CD4+ T cells from PBMCs cultured with HCoV-NL63 spike peptides, taken before COVID-19 vaccination. In the paper's terms, the cell subset or site label means: HCoV-NL63 spike overlapping peptide pool stimulation. The receptors stem from a human donor who received a COVID-19 vaccine.

The genes are TRBV7-6 and TRBJ1-2; maybe TRBD1 (6 bases). Germline CDR1 and CDR2: SGHVS and FNYEAQ. This CDR3 contains 16 residues. Trimming took off 5 bases at V and 4 bases at J, with 20 bases between the two ends. The CDR3, as DNA: TGTGCCAGCAGCCTCAGGTCGGGGGGCGAACCCTATGGCTACACCTTC. Translation gives CASSLRSGGEPYGYTF.

This clone has just a few counts. Here the CDR3 reads CASSSYLGQGASPLHF. For the CDR3, the DNA is TGTGCCAGCAGCTCCTACCTGGGACAGGGGGCTTCACCCCTCCACTTT. This chain links TRBV7-2 with TRBJ1-6; 12 bases fit TRBD1. This CDR3 spans 16 amino acids. Germline V gene sequence: CDR1 SGHTA, CDR2 FQGNSA. V lost 4 bases to trimming and J lost 9 bases; unmatched junction nucleotides: 7.

This sequence joins TRBV6-2 or TRBV6-3 and TRBJ2-7, with D uncertain. Germline V gene lookup returns CDR1 MNHEY and CDR2 SVGEGT. Trimming pared 0 bases from V and 3 bases from J, leaving 12 bases between. This CDR3 is built from 15 residues. As DNA, the CDR3 is TGTGCCAGCAGTTACTCCACACCTCACGACTACGAGCAGTACGTC. Its translation is CASSYSTPHDYEQYV.